The present T cell receptor beta chain was sequenced within a study of human T cells and chemical hapten exposure. The study, taken as a whole, reports: Among TCRs, those above 1 in 1000 frequency were unaffected by DPC sensitization.

There are 15 residues in the CDR3. Deletions cut 0 bases from V and 0 bases from J, with 8 bases between. Germline assignment: CDR1 LGHNA and CDR2 YNFKEQ. A few counts support this clonotype. Its antigen is as yet unknown. Sample time point: patch test 2, 6 weeks after DPC sensitization. The treatment is: therapeutic diphenylcyclopropenone sensitization with weekly scalp DPC. TCRdb re-derived calls from the RACE reads in MiXCR, one entry per CDR3 protein. The data contain 80,000 to 100,000 distinct CDR3 sequences, 7.5% to 10% of them singletons. This sample comprised whole blood, obtained in connection with sensitization to the hapten diphenylcyclopropenone (DPC). This TCR was sampled from a woman in her thirties or forties with alopecia areata. Some clones in this sample may be carry-over from other donors' samples. The chain carries TRBV4-2 and TRBJ2-5, with a weak D call TRBD1 (6 bases). The CDR3 bases are TGTGCCAGCAGCCAAGATTGGACAGACCAAGAGACCCAGTACTTC. Residues: CASSQDWTDQETQYF.